These 30 T cell receptor beta chains came from one sample sequenced in a study of blood T cell repertoires in COVID-19. The repertoire was sequenced with immunoSEQ multiplex PCR; TCRdb's copy has only in-frame clones and lacks some. The sample shows around 380,000 clones, roughly 86% of them seen only once. The sequencing sample was made of PBMCs or T cells enriched from blood (not recorded which). The receptors originated from a man aged 25-45 years who had recovered from COVID-19.

The gene calls are TRBV29-1 and TRBJ2-3; 9 bases match TRBD2. Germline V gene sequence: CDR1 SQVTM, CDR2 ANQGSEA. The J segment lost 6 bases and the V segment lost 7 bases, leaving 8 bases of the junction unmatched. The CDR3 is 13 residues long. The CDR3 is CSAERGARDTQYF. The DNA of the CDR3 is TGCAGCGCTGAGCGGGGGGCCAGGGATACGCAGTATTTT.

The V and J genes are TRBV4-1 and TRBJ2-6, with TRBD1 matching 11 bases. CDR1 and CDR2 (germline): MGHRA, YSYEKL. CDR3 length: 19 residues. The J segment lost 1 base and the V segment lost 5 bases, leaving 10 bases of the junction unmatched. CDR3 coding DNA: TGCGCCAGCAGCGGACCCGGGACAGGGGGACGTTCTGGGGCCAACGTCCTGACTTTC. Translated, it gives CASSGPGTGGRSGANVLTF.

This chain uses TRBV9 with TRBJ1-1, with a weak D call TRBD1 (5 bases). Trimming stripped 0 bases from V and 1 base from J, with 13 bases between. The CDR3 spans 16 residues. The germline gives CDR1 SGDLS, CDR2 YYNGEE. CDR3 region: CASSVDPQGTNTEAFF. CDR3 in DNA: TGTGCCAGCAGCGTAGACCCCCAGGGTACGAACACTGAAGCTTTCTTT.

V usage is TRBV7-8 and J usage is TRBJ2-3; possibly TRBD2 for D (5 bases). Looked up from germline, CDR1 is SGHVS and CDR2 is FQNEAQ. This CDR3 is built from 15 residues. V shed 5 bases and J shed 1 base, with 13 bases lying between them. CDR3: CASSPRGSGTDTQYF. The CDR3 region has the DNA TGTGCCAGCAGCCCGCGAGGGTCCGGCACAGATACGCAGTATTTT.

The chain links TRBV2 to TRBJ2-5; a possible D gene is TRBD2 (5 bases). Trimming pared 6 bases from V and 9 bases from J, leaving 11 bases between. This CDR3 region has 11 residues. CDR1 SNHLY and CDR2 FYNNEI come from the germline V gene. CDR3 sequence reads: CASSPPGAQYF. The CDR3 coding sequence is TGTGCCAGCAGCCCCCCCGGGGCCCAGTACTTC.

The J gene is TRBJ1-1, the V gene TRBV4-2; D gene uncertain. With 0 bases removed from V and 7 bases from J, the gap between germline ends came to 15 bases. CDR3 size: 15 residues. The germline gives CDR1 LGHNA, CDR2 YNFKEQ. CDR3 coding DNA: TGTGCCAGCAGCCAAGATCCTGGCCAGGCCTTTGAAGCTTTCTTT. Translated: CASSQDPGQAFEAFF.

The rearrangement links TRBV14 to TRBJ1-2; TRBD1 is a possible D gene (6 bases). The germline V gene encodes CDR1 SGHDN and CDR2 FVKESK. With 4 bases removed from V and 7 bases from J, the gap between germline ends came to 22 bases. This CDR3 spans 16 amino acids. CDR3 amino acids: CASSRVMRSGAGGYTF. As DNA, the CDR3 is TGTGCCAGCAGCCGAGTAATGCGGTCAGGGGCTGGTGGCTACACCTTC.

The J gene is TRBJ2-6, the V gene TRBV2; 8 bases fit TRBD1. With 6 bases clipped from V and 4 bases from J, the junction kept 5 bases outside the gene matches. The CDR3 loop spans 15 amino acids. Germline V gives CDR1 SNHLY, CDR2 FYNNEI. In DNA, the CDR3 is TGTGCCAGCAGGCCAGGGGGCATAGGGGCCAACGTCCTGACTTTC. Its translation: CASRPGGIGANVLTF. Variable domain in full (rest from reference TRBV2 and TRBJ2-6): EPEVTQTPSHQVTQMGQEVILRCVPISNHLYFYWYRQILGQKVEFLVSFYNNEISEKSEIFDDQFSVERPDGSNFTLKIRSTKLEDSAMYFCASRPGGIGANVLTFGAGSRLTVL.

This sequence joins TRBV5-4 and TRBJ1-5; possibly TRBD1 for D (5 bases). CDR3 size: 15 residues. V lost 0 bases and J lost 4, with 11 bases in between. From germline, CDR1 is SGHNT and CDR2 YYREEE (reference sequence). This CDR3 reads CASSLGGDRNQPQHF. Here the CDR3 DNA reads TGTGCCAGCAGCTTGGGGGGGGACCGTAATCAGCCCCAGCATTTT.

The J gene is TRBJ2-2, the V gene TRBV9; 9 bases match TRBD1. Germline CDR1 is SGDLS and CDR2 is YYNGEE. The CDR3 covers 15 residues. V trimming: 3 bases; J trimming: 3 bases; junction bases outside the gene matches: 3. CDR3 sequence reads: CASSERQGDTGELFF. CDR3 bases: TGTGCCAGCAGCGAGAGACAGGGGGACACCGGGGAGCTGTTTTTT.

Only one count was recorded for this clone. CDR3 amino acids: CASSLAGQTPNEKLFF. The CDR3 DNA sequence: TGTGCCAGCAGCTTGGCGGGACAGACCCCTAATGAAAAACTGTTTTTT. The V and J genes are TRBV5-4 and TRBJ1-4; TRBD1 aligns across 7 bases. The V gene end was trimmed by 0 bases and the J gene end by 3 bases; junction bases not matched to a gene: 5. This CDR3 has 16 amino acids. CDR1 SGHNT and CDR2 YYREEE come from the germline V gene (reference sequence).

The V call is TRBV20-1, the J call TRBJ2-5, with 9 bases identical to TRBD2. The CDR3 is made up of 15 amino acids. With V trimmed by 3 bases and J by 5 bases, 10 bases remained unmatched. Germline V gives CDR1 DFQATT, CDR2 SNEGSKA (reference sequence). The CDR3 DNA reads TGCAGTGCTAGTCCCGGAGCGGGGGGTAGTGAGACCCAGTACTTC. It yields the protein CSASPGAGGSETQYF.

J is TRBJ1-4 and V is TRBV27, with D possibly matching TRBD1 (6 bases). The CDR3 covers 13 residues. Trimming pared 6 bases from V and 8 bases from J, leaving 13 bases between. Germline V lookup: CDR1 MNHEY, CDR2 SMNVEV (reference sequence). The chain's CDR3 is CASRGQPGEKLFF. The CDR3 DNA reads as TGTGCCAGCAGAGGACAGCCCGGAGAAAAACTGTTTTTT.

The chain employs TRBV28 and TRBJ2-7; 9 positions agree with TRBD1. The germline V gene encodes CDR1 MDHEN and CDR2 SYDVKM. The junction had 7 bases not matched to a gene; V was cut back by 6 bases and J by 4 bases. The CDR3 spans 14 residues. The CDR3: CASSPGTGSYEQYF. In nucleotides, the CDR3 is TGTGCCAGCAGCCCAGGGACAGGGTCGTACGAGCAGTACTTC. The variable domain in full, completed from reference TRBV28 and TRBJ2-7, reads DVKVTQSSRYLVKRTGEKVFLECVQDMDHENMFWYRQDPGLGLRLIYFSYDVKMKEKGDIPEGYSVSREKKERFSLILESASTNQTSMYLCASSPGTGSYEQYFGPGTRLTVT.

The chain has TRBV3-1 (or the pseudogene TRBV3-2) and TRBJ2-3; D perhaps matches TRBD1 (6 bases). Germline V gives CDR1 LGHDT, CDR2 YNNKEL (reference sequence). The CDR3 runs to 14 residues. Trimming took off 6 bases at V and 1 base at J, with 11 bases between the two ends. CDR3: CASRSRGGTDTQYF. The CDR3, as DNA: TGTGCCAGCAGATCCAGGGGAGGCACAGATACGCAGTATTTT.

The gene calls are TRBV10-3 and TRBJ1-1, with a tentative D call TRBD1 (6 bases). Germline assignment: CDR1 ENHRY and CDR2 SYGVKD. V lost 8 bases and J lost 1, with 11 bases in between. The CDR3 covers 13 residues. This CDR3 is CAIAGERNTEAFF. CDR3 nucleotide sequence: TGTGCCATCGCAGGGGAGAGGAACACTGAAGCTTTCTTT.

The gene calls are TRBV19 and TRBJ1-6; a weak D match, TRBD1 (5 bases). The germline V gene encodes CDR1 LNHDA and CDR2 SQIVND (reference sequence). The CDR3 consists of 14 residues. V was shortened by 8 bases and J by 4 bases, with 12 bases between the two germline ends. CDR3 residues: CASSDSPYNSPLHF. The CDR3 DNA is TGTGCCAGTTCTGACAGCCCGTATAATTCACCCCTCCACTTT. The full variable domain, its missing parts supplied by reference TRBV19 and TRBJ1-6, is DGGITQSPKYLFRKEGQNVTLSCEQNLNHDAMYWYRQDPGQGLRLIYYSQIVNDFQKGDIAEGYSVSREKKESFPLTVTSAQKNPTAFYLCASSDSPYNSPLHFGNGTRLTVT.

The chain employs TRBV11-2 and TRBJ1-6, with a tentative D call TRBD1 (6 bases). Per germline, CDR1 SGHAT and CDR2 FQNNGV. The V end was cut by 11 bases, the J end by 4 bases, with 15 bases between. This CDR3 has 14 residues. The CDR3 is CASAGTSYNSPLHF. CDR3 nucleotide sequence: TGTGCCTCGGCCGGGACATCTTATAATTCACCCCTCCACTTT.

V and J are TRBV7-8 and TRBJ2-5; a weak D match, TRBD1 (5 bases). Trimming pared 10 bases from V and 5 bases from J, leaving 8 bases between. Germline V gene lookup returns CDR1 SGHVS and CDR2 FQNEAQ. The CDR3 totals 10 residues. CDR3 sequence reads: CATAGETQYF. CDR3 in DNA: TGTGCCACGGCAGGGGAGACCCAGTACTTC.

The chain has TRBV10-1 and TRBJ2-5; TRBD2 might be the D (5 bases). Germline CDR1 and CDR2: WNHNN and SYGVQD (reference sequence). This CDR3 is 12 amino acids long. Trimming pared 4 bases from V and 3 bases from J, leaving 6 bases between. The CDR3 sequence is CASSGSEETQYF. The CDR3 nucleotides are TGCGCCAGCAGTGGTAGCGAAGAGACCCAGTACTTC.

This chain joins TRBV29-1 and TRBJ2-6; TRBD1 agrees at 7 bases. V lost 7 bases to trimming and J lost 2 bases; unmatched junction nucleotides: 5. The CDR3 sequence is 14 residues long. The germline V gene has CDR1 SQVTM and CDR2 ANQGSEA. The chain's CDR3 is CSARTGAGANVLTF. CDR3 bases: TGCAGCGCTAGAACAGGGGCTGGGGCCAACGTCCTGACTTTC.

The chain carries TRBV3-1 (or the pseudogene TRBV3-2) and TRBJ2-3, with 10 bases aligning to TRBD1. The CDR3 totals 14 residues. From germline, CDR1 is LGHDT and CDR2 YNNKEL (reference sequence). Trimming cost V 5 bases and J 6 bases; bases outside gene matches: 5. In DNA, the CDR3 is TGTGCCAGCAGCAGACAGGGGGCAGGGGATACGCAGTATTTT. This gives the protein CASSRQGAGDTQYF.

The genes are TRBV6-5 and TRBJ1-4; D gene ambiguous. The CDR3 is made up of 14 amino acids. Trimming cost V 5 bases and J 7 bases, with 14 bases left between them. Germline CDR1 is MNHEY and CDR2 is SVGAGI. CDR3 sequence: CASSLRLYGEKLFF. The DNA for the CDR3 is TGTGCCAGCAGTCTACGTCTATATGGTGAAAAACTGTTTTTT.

V and J are TRBV30 and TRBJ2-7; weak D call: TRBD2 (6 bases). V was pared by 3 bases and J by 3 bases, with 15 bases between. Germline V gives CDR1 GTSNPN, CDR2 SVGIG (reference sequence). The CDR3 has 14 amino acids. CDR3 protein: CAWSRGTGGYEQYF. The CDR3 DNA follows: TGTGCCTGGAGCCGCGGGACCGGGGGCTACGAGCAGTACTTC.

This clone appeared a single time. This specimen includes other DNA sequences encoding the same CDR3. CDR3 sequence (DNA): TGTGCCAGCAGCCAGGGACAGCGCTACAATGAGCAGTTCTTC. It codes for CASSQGQRYNEQFF. The chain employs TRBV7-9 and TRBJ2-1, with 7 nucleotides matching TRBD1. The CDR3 extends over 14 amino acids. The germline gives CDR1 SEHNR, CDR2 FQNEAQ (reference sequence). Trimming took 5 bases from V and 3 from J; bases not matched to a gene: 4.

This chain links TRBV30 with TRBJ1-2, with D possibly TRBD1 on 5 matching bases. V was pared by 7 bases and J by 0 bases, with 12 bases between. The CDR3 is 13 amino acids. Germline-derived CDR1 and CDR2 are GTSNPN and SVGIG (reference sequence). CDR3 nucleotide sequence: TGTGCCTTACAGGCGACCGCTAACTATGGCTACACCTTC. Protein sequence: CALQATANYGYTF.

This clone occurred a few times. V gene TRBV4-3 combines with J gene TRBJ1-1; D remains unclear. The V gene lost 0 bases and the J gene lost 10 bases, with 21 bases spanning the gap. This CDR3 has 16 amino acids. Germline V lookup: CDR1 LGHNA, CDR2 YSLEER. CDR3 nucleotides: TGCGCCAGCAGCCAAGACCCCCGGGCGGGTTCGGGCAGAGCTTTCTTT. Translated: CASSQDPRAGSGRAFF.

V and J are TRBV2 and TRBJ1-5, with D uncertain. Germline CDR1 reads SNHLY; CDR2 reads FYNNEI. The CDR3 runs to 15 residues. Trimming took 4 bases from V and 0 from J, leaving 10 bases between them. CDR3 bases: TGTGCCAGCAGTGTCGGGTTATATAGCAATCAGCCCCAGCATTTT. It yields the protein CASSVGLYSNQPQHF.

The rearrangement uses TRBV10-3 and TRBJ2-7; D gene unclear. Trimming removed 1 base at V and 0 bases at J, with 4 bases between. Germline V gives CDR1 ENHRY, CDR2 SYGVKD. The CDR3 is made up of 13 amino acids. CDR3 nucleotide sequence: TGTGCCATCAGTGAGTTCAGCTCCTACGAGCAGTACTTC. This gives the protein CAISEFSSYEQYF.

This clone was seen a few times. Other DNA sequences in this specimen translate into the identical CDR3. This chain joins TRBV9 and TRBJ2-1; D possibly corresponds to TRBD1 (6 bases). V lost 3 bases and J lost 4, with 8 bases in between. The CDR3 has 13 amino acids. Germline CDR1 SGDLS, CDR2 YYNGEE. CDR3 nucleotides: TGTGCCAGCAGCGGGACAGTGTACAATGAGCAGTTCTTC. This gives the protein CASSGTVYNEQFF.